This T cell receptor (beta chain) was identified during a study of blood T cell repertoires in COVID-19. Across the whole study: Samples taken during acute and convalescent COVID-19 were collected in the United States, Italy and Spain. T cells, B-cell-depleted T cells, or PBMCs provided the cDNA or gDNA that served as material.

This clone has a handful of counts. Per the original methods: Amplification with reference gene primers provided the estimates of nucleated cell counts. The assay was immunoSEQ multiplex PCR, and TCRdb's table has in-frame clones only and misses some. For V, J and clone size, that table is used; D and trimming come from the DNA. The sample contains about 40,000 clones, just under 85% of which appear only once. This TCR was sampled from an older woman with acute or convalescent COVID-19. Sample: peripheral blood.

CDR3 loop: CASSQRRDNQPQHF. The CDR3 region has the DNA TGTGCCAGCAGTCAGAGGAGAGACAATCAGCCCCAGCATTTT. The chain links TRBV2 to TRBJ1-5; D is unresolved. V lost 5 bases to trimming and J lost 3 bases, with 11 bases between them. The CDR3 consists of 14 residues. The germline V gene has CDR1 SNHLY and CDR2 FYNNEI.